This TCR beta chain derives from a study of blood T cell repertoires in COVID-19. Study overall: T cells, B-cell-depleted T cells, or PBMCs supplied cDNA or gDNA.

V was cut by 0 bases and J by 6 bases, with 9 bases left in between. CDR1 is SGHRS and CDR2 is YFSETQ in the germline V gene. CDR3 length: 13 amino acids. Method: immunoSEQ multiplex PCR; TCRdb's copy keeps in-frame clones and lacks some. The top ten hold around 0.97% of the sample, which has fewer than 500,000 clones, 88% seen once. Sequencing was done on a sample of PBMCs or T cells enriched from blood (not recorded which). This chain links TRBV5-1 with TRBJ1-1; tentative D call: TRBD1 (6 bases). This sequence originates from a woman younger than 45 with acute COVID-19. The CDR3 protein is CASSLGQAAEAFF. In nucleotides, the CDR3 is TGCGCCAGCAGCTTGGGACAGGCCGCTGAAGCTTTCTTT. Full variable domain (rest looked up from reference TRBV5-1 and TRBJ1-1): KAGVTQTPRYLIKTRGQQVTLSCSPISGHRSVSWYQQTPGQGLQFLFEYFSETQRNKGNFPGRFSGRQFSNSRSEMNVSTLELGDSALYLCASSLGQAAEAFFGQGTRLTVV.